This TCR beta chain was captured in a study of post-analysis software for immune sequencing data. Study background: Relapsing-remitting, secondary progressive and progressive-relapsing multiple sclerosis were all included among the disease courses. Broader study findings: Comparison with controls showed significantly lower normalized Chao1 diversity in multiple sclerosis patients. TRBV5-6, TRBV5-1 and TRBV20-1 were among four or five TRBV segments more frequent in patients than controls.

Unique molecular identifiers were present in the TCR beta cDNA libraries. Input amounts of 1 to 10 million T cells were used. These gave 500,000 or so cDNA molecules, so each molecule approximated one T cell. TCRdb processed the PCR reads anew with MiXCR; each CDR3 protein has one entry. Among hundreds of thousands of distinct CDR3 sequences listed, roughly 45% were seen once. CDR1 is SGDLS, CDR2 YYNGEE, per germline. Trimming took 0 bases from V and 9 from J; bases not matched to a gene: 8. The CDR3 extends over 15 amino acids. On this clonotype: What it recognizes is unknown.

This chain connects TRBV9 to TRBJ2-1, with 8 bases fitting TRBD1. Sequencing input: blood. This TCR derives from a girl aged 5 to 17 with multiple sclerosis. For the CDR3, the DNA is TGTGCCAGCAGCGTAGAGGCAGGGGGCGCGGGTGAGCAGTTCTTC. Translating it yields CASSVEAGGAGEQFF.